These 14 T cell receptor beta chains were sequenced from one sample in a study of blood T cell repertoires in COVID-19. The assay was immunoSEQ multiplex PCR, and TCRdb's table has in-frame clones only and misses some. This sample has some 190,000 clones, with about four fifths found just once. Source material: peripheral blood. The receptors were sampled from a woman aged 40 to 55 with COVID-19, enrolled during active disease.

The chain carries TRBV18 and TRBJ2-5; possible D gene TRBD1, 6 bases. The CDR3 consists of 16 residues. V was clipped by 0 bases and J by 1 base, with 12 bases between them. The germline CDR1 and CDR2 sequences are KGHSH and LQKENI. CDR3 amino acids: CASSPPGIRGQETQYF. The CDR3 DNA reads TGTGCCAGCTCACCACCGGGGATCAGGGGCCAAGAGACCCAGTACTTC. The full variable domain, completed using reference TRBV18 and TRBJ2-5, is NAGVMQNPRHLVRRRGQEARLRCSPMKGHSHVYWYRQLPEEGLKFMVYLQKENIIDESGMPKERFSAEFPKEGPSILRIQQVVRGDSAAYFCASSPPGIRGQETQYFGPGTRLLVL.

Here the CDR3 DNA reads TGTGCCAGCAGGCGAGACACCGGGGAGCTGTTTTTT. This gives the protein CASRRDTGELFF. The gene calls are TRBV12-3 or TRBV12-4 and TRBJ2-2; D uncertain. This CDR3 contains 12 residues. V was trimmed by 6 bases and J by 3 bases, leaving 5 bases between them.

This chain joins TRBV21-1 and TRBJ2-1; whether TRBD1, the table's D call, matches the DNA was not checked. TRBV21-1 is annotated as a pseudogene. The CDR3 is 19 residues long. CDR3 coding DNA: TGTGCCAGCGTCACAGACGTTCCCCAAGCTATATTGTACTACAATGAGCAGTTCTTC. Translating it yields CASVTDVPQAILYYNEQFF.

The chain's CDR3 is CASSSAGERGFQETQYF. CDR3 nucleotides: TGTGCCAGCAGTTCCGCTGGGGAGCGGGGGTTTCAAGAGACCCAGTACTTC. V usage is TRBV27 and J usage is TRBJ2-5; 8 bases fit TRBD2. The CDR3 is 17 residues long. Germline CDR1 and CDR2: MNHEY and SMNVEV (reference sequence). V was pared by 4 bases and J by 2 bases, with 12 bases of the junction left unmatched.

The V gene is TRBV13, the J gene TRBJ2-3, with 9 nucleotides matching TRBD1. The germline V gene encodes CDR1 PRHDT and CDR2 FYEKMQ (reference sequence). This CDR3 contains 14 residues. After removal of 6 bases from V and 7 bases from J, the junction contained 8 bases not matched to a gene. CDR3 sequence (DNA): TGTGCCAGCAGTGCTTGGGACAGGGAATATACGCAGTATTTT. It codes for CASSAWDREYTQYF.

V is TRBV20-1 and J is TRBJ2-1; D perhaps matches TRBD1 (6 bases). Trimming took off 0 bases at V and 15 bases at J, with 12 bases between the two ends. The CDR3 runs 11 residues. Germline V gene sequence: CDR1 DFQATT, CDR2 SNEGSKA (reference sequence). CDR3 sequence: CSARDDRIPFF. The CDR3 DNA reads TGCAGTGCTAGAGATGACAGGATCCCGTTCTTC.

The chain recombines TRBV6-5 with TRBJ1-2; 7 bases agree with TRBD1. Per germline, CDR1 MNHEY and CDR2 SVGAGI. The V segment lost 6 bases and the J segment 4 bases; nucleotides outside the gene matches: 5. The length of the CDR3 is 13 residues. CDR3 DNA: TGTGCCAGCAGGTACACAGGGGCCTATGGCTACACCTTC. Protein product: CASRYTGAYGYTF.

CDR3 coding DNA: TGTGCCAGCAGCCACCGGGGAACGGGGTCTGGCTACACCTTC. It encodes CASSHRGTGSGYTF. The chain employs TRBV3-1 (or the pseudogene TRBV3-2) and TRBJ1-2, with no clear D. V gave up 3 bases and J gave up 7 bases, with 15 bases separating them. Germline V gene sequence: CDR1 LGHDT, CDR2 YNNKEL (reference sequence). This CDR3 region has 14 residues.

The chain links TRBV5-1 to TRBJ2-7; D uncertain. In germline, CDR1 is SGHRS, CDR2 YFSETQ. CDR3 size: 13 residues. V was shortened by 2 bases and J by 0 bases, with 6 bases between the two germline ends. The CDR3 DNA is TGCGCCAGCAGCTTAGTCAGCTCCTACGAGCAGTACTTC. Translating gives CASSLVSSYEQYF.

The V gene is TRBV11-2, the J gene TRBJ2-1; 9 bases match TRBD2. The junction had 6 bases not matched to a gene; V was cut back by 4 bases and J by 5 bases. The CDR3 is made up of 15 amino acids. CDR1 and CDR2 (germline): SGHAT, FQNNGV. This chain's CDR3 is CASSSGLAPDNEQFF. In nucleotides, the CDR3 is TGTGCCAGCAGCTCTGGACTAGCGCCGGACAATGAGCAGTTCTTC.

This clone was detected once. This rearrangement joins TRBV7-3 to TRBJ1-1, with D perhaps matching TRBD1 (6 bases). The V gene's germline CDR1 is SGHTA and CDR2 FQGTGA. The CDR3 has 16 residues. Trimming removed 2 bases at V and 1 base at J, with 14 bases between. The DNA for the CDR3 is TGTGCCAGCAGCTTATGGGGGCGCGGTCAGAACACTGAAGCTTTCTTT. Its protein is CASSLWGRGQNTEAFF.

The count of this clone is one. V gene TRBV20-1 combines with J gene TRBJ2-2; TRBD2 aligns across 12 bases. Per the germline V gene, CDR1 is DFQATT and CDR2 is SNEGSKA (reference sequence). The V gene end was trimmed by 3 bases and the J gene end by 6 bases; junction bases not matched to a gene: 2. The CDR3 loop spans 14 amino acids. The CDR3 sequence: CSASRLAGAGELFF. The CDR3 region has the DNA TGCAGTGCTAGTAGACTAGCGGGAGCCGGGGAGCTGTTTTTT.

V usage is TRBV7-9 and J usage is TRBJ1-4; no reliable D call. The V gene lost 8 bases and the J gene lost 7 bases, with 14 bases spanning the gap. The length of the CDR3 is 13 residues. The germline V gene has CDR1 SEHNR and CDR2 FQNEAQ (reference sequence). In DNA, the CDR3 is TGTGCCAGCGGGAGGAGGGAAGGTGAAAAACTGTTTTTT. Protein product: CASGRREGEKLFF.

The CDR3 DNA is TGTGCCACCCATAGCGGGGGGATCCCAATAACCACAGATACGCAGTATTTT. This gives the protein CATHSGGIPITTDTQYF. The chain links TRBV15 to TRBJ2-3; TRBD2 matches 10 bases. The CDR3 runs 17 residues. CDR1 is LNHNV, CDR2 YYDKDF, per germline (reference sequence). V trimming: 8 bases; J trimming: 2 bases; junction bases outside the gene matches: 13.